These T cell receptor beta chains were read from a single sample in a study of cytomegalovirus exposure and HLA in healthy donors. Profiling relied on immunoSEQ multiplex PCR, and the TCRdb table lists in-frame clones only, not all of them. The table lists about 110,000 clones, about 88% of them singletons. Sequencing was performed on PBMCs. Receptors originate from a woman aged 18-30 years in good health and CMV-seropositive. Both conserved end residues are part of each CDR3. D genes are given only for firm matches. For some rows the clone size is stated as once, few or many, or as a class when expanded; others skip it.

j_call clone_size d_call v_call cdr3_aa cdr3_nt
TRBJ1-1 NA NA TRBV2 CASSEAEGTEAFF TGTGCCAGCAGTGAAGCGGAGGGAACTGAAGCTTTCTTT
TRBJ1-5 NA NA TRBV5-8 CASSLGNSNQPQHF TGTGCCAGCAGCTTGGGTAATAGCAATCAGCCCCAGCATTTT
TRBJ2-3 NA TRBD2 TRBV6-4 CASSEIFLAGGSTDTQYF TGTGCCAGCAGTGAAATCTTCCTAGCGGGGGGCAGCACAGATACGCAGTATTTT
TRBJ1-5 once TRBD1 TRBV15 CATSIGQGLNQPQHF TGTGCCACCAGCATTGGACAGGGTCTGAATCAGCCCCAGCATTTT
TRBJ1-6 NA NA TRBV5-1 CASSFSGFPPLHF TGCGCCAGCAGCTTTTCGGGATTTCCACCCCTCCACTTT
TRBJ1-4 few NA TRBV6-1 CASSVGAFNEKLFF TGTGCCAGCAGTGTTGGGGCTTTTAATGAAAAACTGTTTTTT
TRBJ2-5 NA TRBD2 TRBV6-5 CASSHSGTSQETQYF TGTGCCAGCAGCCACTCCGGGACTAGTCAAGAGACCCAGTACTTC
TRBJ2-3 NA TRBD2 TRBV7-2 CASSLFWRGANTDTQYF TGTGCCAGCAGCTTATTCTGGCGGGGGGCGAACACAGATACGCAGTATTTT
TRBJ1-2 NA NA TRBV4-3 CASSQGGTSNYGYTF TGCGCCAGCAGCCAAGGCGGCACCTCTAACTATGGCTACACCTTC
TRBJ2-3 NA NA TRBV10-3 CAISEVTTSTDTQYF TGTGCCATCAGTGAGGTGACTACTAGCACAGATACGCAGTATTTT
TRBJ1-1 NA NA TRBV28 CASSLSRKMNTEAFF TGTGCCAGCAGTTTGAGCAGGAAAATGAACACTGAAGCTTTCTTT
TRBJ2-2 NA NA TRBV7-9 CASGLTGMTGELFF TGTGCCAGCGGGCTAACCGGAATGACCGGGGAGCTGTTTTTT
TRBJ1-1 NA TRBD1 TRBV2 CASSPDRDTEAFF TGTGCCAGCTCACCCGACAGGGACACTGAAGCTTTCTTT
TRBJ1-4 once NA TRBV11-2 CASSLVSREGEKLFF TGTGCCAGCAGCTTAGTCTCCAGGGAGGGTGAAAAACTGTTTTTT
TRBJ1-6 NA NA TRBV7-2 CASSYQNSPLHF TGTGCCAGCAGCTACCAGAATTCACCCCTCCACTTT
TRBJ2-7 NA NA TRBV5-6 CASSATLQGYEQYF TGTGCCAGCAGCGCCACCCTACAGGGCTACGAGCAGTACTTC
TRBJ2-3 NA TRBD2 TRBV28 CASRAGGVPDTQYF TGTGCCAGCCGGGCGGGGGGGGTGCCAGATACGCAGTATTTT
TRBJ1-1 NA NA TRBV19 CASSHTLRTVMNTEAFF TGTGCCAGTAGTCATACTCTTCGGACAGTCATGAACACTGAAGCTTTCTTT
TRBJ1-1 NA NA TRBV4-1 CASSQDRVGTEAFF TGCGCCAGCAGCCAAGACAGGGTTGGAACTGAAGCTTTCTTT
TRBJ2-7 NA NA TRBV6-6 CASKAGSGEQYF TGTGCCAGCAAGGCGGGGTCGGGCGAGCAGTACTTC
TRBJ2-7 NA TRBD1 TRBV6-1 CASSEPDRVYEQYF TGTGCCAGCAGTGAACCGGACAGGGTATACGAGCAGTACTTC
TRBJ1-5 NA NA TRBV28 CASSSSAASGGQPQHF TGTGCCAGCAGTTCCTCGGCAGCCTCGGGAGGTCAGCCCCAGCATTTT
TRBJ2-3 NA NA TRBV7-2 CASSYEHTQYF TGTGCCAGCAGCTATGAGCATACGCAGTATTTT
TRBJ1-1 NA TRBD1 TRBV15 CATSRVGQGLRTEAFF TGTGCCACCAGCAGAGTGGGACAGGGCCTGAGGACTGAAGCTTTCTTT
TRBJ2-2 NA TRBD1 TRBV4-1 CASSQVYRDREGGELFF TGCGCCAGCAGCCAAGTGTACCGGGACAGGGAAGGTGGGGAGCTGTTTTTT
TRBJ2-5 NA NA TRBV7-2 CASSLARQETQYF TGTGCCAGCAGCTTAGCGCGGCAAGAGACCCAGTACTTC